This T cell receptor (beta chain) was identified in a study of T cells in tuberculosis. The study's findings and limits: Smaller distances to GMM-specific TCRs suggested their expansion in active tuberculosis.

The assay was immunoSEQ multiplex PCR, and TCRdb's table has in-frame clones only and misses some. The sample shows 40,000 to 50,000 clones, 95% of them seen only once. In regard to this clone: The antigen is unknown.

Trimming cost V 2 bases and J 1 base, with 16 bases left between them. Germline CDR1 and CDR2: MGHDK and SYGVNS. This CDR3 contains 17 residues. The chain carries TRBV25-1 and TRBJ2-3; TRBD2 is a possible D gene (6 bases). The specimen sequenced was PBMCs. The TCR sequence derives from a donor aged 5-35 years with latent tuberculosis or without tuberculosis infection. CDR3 sequence (DNA): TGTGCCAGCAGTGAAGGAGGGGCTTGGGGAGGCACAGATACGCAGTATTTT. This codes for CASSEGGAWGGTDTQYF.